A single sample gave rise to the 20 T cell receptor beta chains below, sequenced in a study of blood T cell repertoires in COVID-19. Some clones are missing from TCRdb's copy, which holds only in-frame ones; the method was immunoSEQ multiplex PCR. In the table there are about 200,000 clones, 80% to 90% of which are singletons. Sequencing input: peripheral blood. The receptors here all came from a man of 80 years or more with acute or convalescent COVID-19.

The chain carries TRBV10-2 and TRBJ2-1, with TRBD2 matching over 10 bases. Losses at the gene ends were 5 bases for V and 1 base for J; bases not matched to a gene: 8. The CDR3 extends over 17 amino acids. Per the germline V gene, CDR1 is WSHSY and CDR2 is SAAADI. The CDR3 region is CASSSLAGERSYNEQFF. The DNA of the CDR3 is TGCGCCAGCAGTTCTCTAGCGGGAGAAAGGTCCTACAATGAGCAGTTCTTC.

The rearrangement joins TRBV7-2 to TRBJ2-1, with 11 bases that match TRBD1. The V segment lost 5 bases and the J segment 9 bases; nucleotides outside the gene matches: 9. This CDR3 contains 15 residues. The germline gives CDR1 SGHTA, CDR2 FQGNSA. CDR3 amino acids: CASSVTGTGGGEQFF. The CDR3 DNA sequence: TGTGCCAGCAGCGTAACCGGGACAGGGGGAGGTGAGCAGTTCTTC.

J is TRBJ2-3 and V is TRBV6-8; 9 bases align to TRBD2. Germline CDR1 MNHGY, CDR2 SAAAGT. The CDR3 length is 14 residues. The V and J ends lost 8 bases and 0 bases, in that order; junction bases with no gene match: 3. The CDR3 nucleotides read TGTGCCAGCGGAACTAGCGGGAGCACAGATACGCAGTATTTT. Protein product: CASGTSGSTDTQYF.

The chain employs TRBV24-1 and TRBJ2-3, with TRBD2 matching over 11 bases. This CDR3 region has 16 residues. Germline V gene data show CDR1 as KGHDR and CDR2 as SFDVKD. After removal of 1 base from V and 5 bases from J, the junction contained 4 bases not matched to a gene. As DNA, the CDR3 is TGTGCCACCAGTGATTTTAGCGGGAGGGCCGAAGATACGCAGTATTTT. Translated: CATSDFSGRAEDTQYF.

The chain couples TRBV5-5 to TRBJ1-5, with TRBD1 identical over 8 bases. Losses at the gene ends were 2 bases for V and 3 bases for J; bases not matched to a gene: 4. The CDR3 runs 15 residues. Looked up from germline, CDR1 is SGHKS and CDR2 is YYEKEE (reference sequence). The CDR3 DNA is TGTGCCAGCAGCTTACACAGGGGGTACAATCAGCCCCAGCATTTT. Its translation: CASSLHRGYNQPQHF. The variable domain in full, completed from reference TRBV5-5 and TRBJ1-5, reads DAGVTQSPTHLIKTRGQQVTLRCSPISGHKSVSWYQQVLGQGPQFIFQYYEKEERGRGNFPDRFSARQFPNYSSELNVNALLLGDSALYLCASSLHRGYNQPQHFGDGTRLSIL.

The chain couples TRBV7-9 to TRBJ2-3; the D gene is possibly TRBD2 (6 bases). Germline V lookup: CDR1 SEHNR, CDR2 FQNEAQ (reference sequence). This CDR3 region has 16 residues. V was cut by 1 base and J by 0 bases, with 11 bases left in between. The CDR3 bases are TGTGCCAGCAGCTTAGAGGGTAGCGGTAGCACAGATACGCAGTATTTT. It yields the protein CASSLEGSGSTDTQYF.

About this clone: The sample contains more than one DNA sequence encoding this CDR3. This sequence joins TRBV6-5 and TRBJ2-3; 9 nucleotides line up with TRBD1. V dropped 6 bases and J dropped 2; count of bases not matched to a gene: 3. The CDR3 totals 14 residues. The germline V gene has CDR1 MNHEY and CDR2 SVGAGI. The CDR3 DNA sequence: TGTGCCAGCAGGAGACAGGGGGTCACAGATACGCAGTATTTT. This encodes CASRRQGVTDTQYF.

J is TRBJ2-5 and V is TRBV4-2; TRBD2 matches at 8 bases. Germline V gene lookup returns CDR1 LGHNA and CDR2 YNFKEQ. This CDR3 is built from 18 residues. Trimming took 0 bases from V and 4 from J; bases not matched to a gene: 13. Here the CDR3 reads CASSQDLSGLAGRETQYF. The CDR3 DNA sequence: TGTGCCAGCAGCCAAGATCTTAGCGGATTAGCGGGAAGAGAGACCCAGTACTTC.

The CDR3 protein is CASSPPNRATNSPLHF. For the CDR3, the DNA is TGTGCCAGCTCACCACCTAACAGGGCCACGAATTCACCCCTCCACTTT. V usage is TRBV18 and J usage is TRBJ1-6; possible D gene TRBD1, 6 bases. V gave up 0 bases and J gave up 7 bases, with 13 bases separating them. This CDR3 spans 16 amino acids. CDR1 is KGHSH and CDR2 is LQKENI in the germline V gene.

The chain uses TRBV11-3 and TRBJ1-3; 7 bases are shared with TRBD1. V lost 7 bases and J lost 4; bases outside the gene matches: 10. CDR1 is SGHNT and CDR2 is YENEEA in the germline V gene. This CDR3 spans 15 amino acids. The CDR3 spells CASTLGQADGNTIYF. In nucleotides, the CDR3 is TGTGCCAGCACCCTCGGACAGGCGGACGGAAACACCATATATTTT.

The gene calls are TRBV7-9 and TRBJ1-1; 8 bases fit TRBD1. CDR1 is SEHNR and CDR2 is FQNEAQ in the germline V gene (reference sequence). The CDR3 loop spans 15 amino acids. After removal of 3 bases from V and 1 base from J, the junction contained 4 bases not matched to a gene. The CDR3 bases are TGTGCCAGCAGCTTGGGGACAGGACCGAACACTGAAGCTTTCTTT. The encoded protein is CASSLGTGPNTEAFF.

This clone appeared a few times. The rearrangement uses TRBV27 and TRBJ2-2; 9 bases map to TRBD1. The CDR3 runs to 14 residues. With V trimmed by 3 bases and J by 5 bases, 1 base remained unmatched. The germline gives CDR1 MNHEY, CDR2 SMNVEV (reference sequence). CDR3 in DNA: TGTGCCAGCAGTTTCGGGACAGGGACCGGGGAGCTGTTTTTT. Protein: CASSFGTGTGELFF.

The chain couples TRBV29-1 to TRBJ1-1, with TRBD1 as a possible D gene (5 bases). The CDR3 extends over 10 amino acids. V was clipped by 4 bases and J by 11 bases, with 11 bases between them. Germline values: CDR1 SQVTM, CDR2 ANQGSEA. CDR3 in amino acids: CSVGSPGAFF. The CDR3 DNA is TGCAGCGTTGGCAGCCCAGGGGCTTTCTTT.

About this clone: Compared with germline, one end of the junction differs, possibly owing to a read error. The CDR3 DNA reads TGTGCCAGCAGCTTAGGCGGGGCCCAGCTCTTC. This encodes CASSLGGAQLF. The chain carries TRBV11-2 and TRBJ2-1; a weak D match, TRBD2 (6 bases). CDR3 size: 11 residues. CDR1 SGHAT and CDR2 FQNNGV come from the germline V gene.

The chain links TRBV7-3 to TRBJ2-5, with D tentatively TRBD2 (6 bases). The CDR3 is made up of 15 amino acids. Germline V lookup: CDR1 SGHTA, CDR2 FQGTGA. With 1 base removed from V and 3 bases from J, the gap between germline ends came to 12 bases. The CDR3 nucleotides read TGTGCCAGCAGCTTAAGGAGGGCCCCGGAAGAGACCCAGTACTTC. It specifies CASSLRRAPEETQYF.

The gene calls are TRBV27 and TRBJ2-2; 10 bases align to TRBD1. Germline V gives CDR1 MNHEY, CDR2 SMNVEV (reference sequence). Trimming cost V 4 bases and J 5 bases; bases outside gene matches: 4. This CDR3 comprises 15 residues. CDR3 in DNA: TGTGCCAGCAGTTGGGGACAGGGGAGAACCGGGGAGCTGTTTTTT. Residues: CASSWGQGRTGELFF.

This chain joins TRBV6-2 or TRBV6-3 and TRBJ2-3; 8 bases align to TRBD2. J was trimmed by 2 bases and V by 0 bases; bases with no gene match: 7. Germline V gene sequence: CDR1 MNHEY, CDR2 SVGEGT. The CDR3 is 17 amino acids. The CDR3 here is CASSYSPLAGPTDTQYF. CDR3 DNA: TGTGCCAGCAGTTACTCGCCATTAGCGGGACCCACAGATACGCAGTATTTT.

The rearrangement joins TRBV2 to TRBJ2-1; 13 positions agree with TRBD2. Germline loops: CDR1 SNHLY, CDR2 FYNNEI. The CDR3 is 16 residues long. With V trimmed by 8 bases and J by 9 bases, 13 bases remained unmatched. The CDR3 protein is CASGVGLAGRFGEQFF. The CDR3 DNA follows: TGTGCCAGCGGGGTGGGACTAGCGGGAAGATTCGGTGAGCAGTTCTTC.

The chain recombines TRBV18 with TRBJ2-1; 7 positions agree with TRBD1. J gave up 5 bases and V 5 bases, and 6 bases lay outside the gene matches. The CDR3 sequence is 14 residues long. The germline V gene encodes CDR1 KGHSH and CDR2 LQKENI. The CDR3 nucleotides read TGTGCCAGCTCAGAAGACAGGGTCCACAATGAGCAGTTCTTC. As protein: CASSEDRVHNEQFF.

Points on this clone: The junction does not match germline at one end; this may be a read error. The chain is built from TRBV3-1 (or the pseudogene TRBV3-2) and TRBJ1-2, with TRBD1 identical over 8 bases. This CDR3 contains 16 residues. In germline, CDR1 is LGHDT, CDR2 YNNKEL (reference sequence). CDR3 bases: TGTGCCAGCAGGCAAGGACAGGGTAACGCCGACTATGGCTACACCTTC. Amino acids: CASRQGQGNADYGYTF.